The rows below give T cell receptor beta chains drawn from one sample of a study of Ad26.COV2.S vaccination and SARS-CoV-2 variants. Assay: immunoSEQ multiplex PCR; the TCRdb copy retains only in-frame clones and omits some. The sample lists 350,000 to 500,000 clones, less than 95% occurring once. The sample in question was peripheral blood, obtained in a trial of Ad26.COV2.S vaccine versus placebo. The receptors derive from a person aged 18-60 years who received the Ad26.COV2.S COVID-19 vaccine or a placebo. The CDR3 runs from the conserved cysteine through the conserved F or W.

CDR3,V
CASSLYRDTGELFF,TRBV27
CATSRAFTRGSNQPQHF,TRBV15
CASSLRGAETGELFF,TRBV7-9
CASSYSTNYGYTF,TRBV5-6
CASSMGLFSGNTIYF,TRBV19
CASSYRLAMSYNEQFF,TRBV11-1
CASSIGQLQGDEQFF,TRBV19
CASSFQAGRISGNTIYF,TRBV28
CASSTIPGLAGDTQYF,TRBV11-2
CASSLVRSYNEQFF,TRBV7-9
CATSGDFGSGNTIYF,TRBV15
CASQTSGRVNEQFF,TRBV28
CASSQGQGSEKLFF,TRBV19
CASSILPPGQLNGYTF,TRBV19
CASSPLDRGNTGELFF,TRBV5-6
CASSGLGQNYEQYF,TRBV27
CASSFLSGYYNEQFF,TRBV5-4
CASSTRQGARIMGSEQYF,TRBV19
CASSLGAGGPNEQFF,TRBV5-1
CASSSLGHDQPQHF,TRBV28
CASRPNIGGRPNQPQHF,TRBV28
CASTVGRGANVLTF,TRBV19
CASSLTAVFTDTQYF,TRBV7-3
CASSPGQARNEQYF,TRBV5-1
CSARDHDEQFF,TRBV20-1
CASSLTGRNTEAFF,TRBV5-6
CASRPVVGHGYTF,TRBV2
CATSRGGTGSYEQYF,TRBV15
CASSLAGAGEQYF,TRBV11-2
CASRSGNTIYF,TRBV9
CASMTRGDGTEAFF,TRBV19
CASSKSTDTQYF,TRBV6-2/TRBV6-3